This T cell receptor beta chain appears in the sequencing data of a study of T-cell memory formation after mild COVID-19. Study findings and constraints: Clones that contracted clustered mainly in CM and EM if CD4+ and in EMRA if CD8+. Clones contracting over day 15 to 85 were CD4/CD8 balanced, with later expanders leaning CD4+.

This clonotype was seen more than once but under ten times. Antigen unknown. Each CDR3 protein is one row after TCRdb ran MiXCR on the 5' RACE reads. The data contain about 110,000 distinct CDR3 sequences, roughly 19% of them singletons. The receptor was derived from a man between 18 and 35 years old who had mild COVID-19 (a few samples of this study predate the infection). Cell type and time point are not known. The sample was PBMCs or a T cell subset sorted from them (not recorded which).

This CDR3 reads CATSEGGSHNEQFF. CDR3 nucleotides: TGTGCCACCTCCGAAGGGGGATCCCACAATGAGCAGTTCTTC. This sequence joins TRBV28 and TRBJ2-1; TRBD1 is a possible D gene (6 bases). V was clipped by 10 bases and J by 5 bases, with 18 bases between them. This CDR3 has 14 residues. Germline V CDR1 and CDR2: MDHEN, SYDVKM.